This TCR beta chain comes out of a study of cytomegalovirus exposure and HLA in healthy donors. Study context: Earlier, 100 million to 130 million unique TCR beta sequences were recovered from roughly 180 million T cells by an analysis. Overall study findings and caveats: There were 164 TCR beta chains listed as cytomegalovirus-associated. In a later analysis, V- and J-gene trimming of beta chains associated with a DCLRE1C missense variant, replicated independently. TCR beta sequences numbering some 17,000 were associated with HLA alleles at 0.05 false discovery rate in a later analysis.

Both 60 Vbeta primers and 13 Jbeta primers went into the PCR. Measured with immunoSEQ multiplex PCR; TCRdb has only the in-frame clones, and not every one. The data hold 150,000 or so clones, with about 88% observed a single time. Note on this clone: Its antigen remains unidentified.

This CDR3 contains 14 residues. Germline CDR1 and CDR2: MNHEY and SVGAGI. V dropped 7 bases and J dropped 4 bases, with 16 bases sitting between them. The sample taken for sequencing was PBMCs. The chain joins TRBV6-5 to TRBJ1-2; tentative D call: TRBD1 (5 bases). The clonotype originates from a woman between 18 and 29 years old in good health and CMV-seronegative. The CDR3: CASTSSGTAYGYTF. In DNA form, the CDR3 reads TGTGCCAGCACCTCATCCGGGACTGCCTATGGCTACACCTTC.